Following are 2 T cell receptor beta chains from one sample sequenced in a study of T cell responses to AZD1222 COVID-19 vaccine. Method: immunoSEQ multiplex PCR; TCRdb's copy keeps in-frame clones and lacks some. The sample has almost 55,000 clones; roughly four fifths are singletons. The input for sequencing was peripheral blood, taken on day 0 of AZD1222 vaccination. The receptors were gathered from an adult in good health.

This chain uses TRBV5-1 with TRBJ2-7; D is unclear. The V and J ends lost 0 bases and 3 bases respectively, with 4 bases between them. Germline V lookup: CDR1 SGHRS, CDR2 YFSETQ. The CDR3 totals 12 residues. The CDR3 here is CASSLGIYEQYF. The CDR3 DNA is TGCGCCAGCAGCTTGGGGATCTACGAGCAGTACTTC. The entire variable domain, with the rest obtained from reference TRBV5-1 and TRBJ2-7, is as follows: KAGVTQTPRYLIKTRGQQVTLSCSPISGHRSVSWYQQTPGQGLQFLFEYFSETQRNKGNFPGRFSGRQFSNSRSEMNVSTLELGDSALYLCASSLGIYEQYFGPGTRLTVT.

The chain links TRBV27 to TRBJ1-4, with unresolved D. This CDR3 has 16 residues. Trimming took 2 bases from V and 7 from J, leaving 17 bases between them. Germline CDR1 MNHEY, CDR2 SMNVEV (reference sequence). The CDR3 DNA sequence: TGTGCCAGCAGTTTAGGGTGCAGGTCACCTTGTGAAAAACTGTTTTTT. As protein: CASSLGCRSPCEKLFF.